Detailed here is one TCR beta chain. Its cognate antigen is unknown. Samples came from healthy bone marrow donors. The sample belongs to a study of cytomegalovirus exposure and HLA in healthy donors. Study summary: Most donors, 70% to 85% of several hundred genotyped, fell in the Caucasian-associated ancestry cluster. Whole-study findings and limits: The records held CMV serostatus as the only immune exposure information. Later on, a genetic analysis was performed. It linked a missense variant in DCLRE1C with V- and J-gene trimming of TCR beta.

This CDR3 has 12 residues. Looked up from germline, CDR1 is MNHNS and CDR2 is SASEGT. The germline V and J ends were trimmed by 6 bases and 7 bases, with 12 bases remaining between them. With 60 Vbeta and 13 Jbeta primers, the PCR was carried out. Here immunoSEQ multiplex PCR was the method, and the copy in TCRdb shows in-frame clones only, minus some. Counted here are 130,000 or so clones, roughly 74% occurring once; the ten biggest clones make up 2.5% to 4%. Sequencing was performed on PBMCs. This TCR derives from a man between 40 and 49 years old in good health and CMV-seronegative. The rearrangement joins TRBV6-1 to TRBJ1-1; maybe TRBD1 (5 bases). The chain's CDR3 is CASSLNGGEAFF. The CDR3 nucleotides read TGTGCCAGCAGCTTAAACGGGGGTGAAGCTTTCTTT.